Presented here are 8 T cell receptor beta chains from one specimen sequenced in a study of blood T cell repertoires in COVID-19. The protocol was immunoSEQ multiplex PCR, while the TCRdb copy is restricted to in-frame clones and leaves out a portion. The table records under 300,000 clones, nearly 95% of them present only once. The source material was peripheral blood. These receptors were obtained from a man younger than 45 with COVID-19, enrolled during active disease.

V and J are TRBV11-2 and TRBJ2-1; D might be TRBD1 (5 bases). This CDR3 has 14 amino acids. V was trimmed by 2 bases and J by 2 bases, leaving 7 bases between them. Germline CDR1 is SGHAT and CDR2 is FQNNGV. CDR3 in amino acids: CASSLSGPYNEQFF. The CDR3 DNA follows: TGTGCCAGCAGCTTATCAGGGCCCTACAATGAGCAGTTCTTC.

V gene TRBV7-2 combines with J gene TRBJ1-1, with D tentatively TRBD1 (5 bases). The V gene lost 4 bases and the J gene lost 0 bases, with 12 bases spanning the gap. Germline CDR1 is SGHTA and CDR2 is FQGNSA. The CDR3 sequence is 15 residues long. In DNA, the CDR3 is TGTGCCAGCAGCTCCGGACAAACAATGAACACTGAAGCTTTCTTT. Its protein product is CASSSGQTMNTEAFF. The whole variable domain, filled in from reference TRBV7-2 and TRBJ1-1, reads GAGVSQSPSNKVTEKGKDVELRCDPISGHTALYWYRQSLGQGLEFLIYFQGNSAPDKSGLPSDRFSAERTGGSVSTLTIQRTQQEDSAVYLCASSSGQTMNTEAFFGQGTRLTVV.

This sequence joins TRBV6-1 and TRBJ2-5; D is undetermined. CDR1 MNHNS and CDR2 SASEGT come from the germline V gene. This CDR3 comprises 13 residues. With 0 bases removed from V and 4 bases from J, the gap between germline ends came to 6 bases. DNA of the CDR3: TGTGCCAGCAGTGAAGCCCCCCGAGAGACCCAGTACTTC. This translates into CASSEAPRETQYF.

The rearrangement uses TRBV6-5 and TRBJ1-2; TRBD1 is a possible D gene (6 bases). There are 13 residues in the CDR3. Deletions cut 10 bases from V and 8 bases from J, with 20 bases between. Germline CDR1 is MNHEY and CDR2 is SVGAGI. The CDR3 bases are TGTGCCATCCGGAGGGGGGGGCTGGGAGGCTACACCTTC. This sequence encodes CAIRRGGLGGYTF.

The DNA for the CDR3 is TGTGCCAGCAGTTACTTGCCAGATATGAACACTGAAGCTTTCTTT. This encodes CASSYLPDMNTEAFF. The genes are TRBV6-5 and TRBJ1-1, with D unclear. CDR3 size: 15 residues. From germline, CDR1 is MNHEY and CDR2 SVGAGI. Deletions cut 1 base from V and 0 bases from J, with 9 bases between.

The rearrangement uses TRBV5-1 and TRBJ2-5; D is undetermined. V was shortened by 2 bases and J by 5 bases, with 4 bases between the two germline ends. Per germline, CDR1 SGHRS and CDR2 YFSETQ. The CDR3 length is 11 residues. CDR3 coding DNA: TGCGCCAGCAGCTTCCTTGAGACCCAGTACTTC. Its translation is CASSFLETQYF.

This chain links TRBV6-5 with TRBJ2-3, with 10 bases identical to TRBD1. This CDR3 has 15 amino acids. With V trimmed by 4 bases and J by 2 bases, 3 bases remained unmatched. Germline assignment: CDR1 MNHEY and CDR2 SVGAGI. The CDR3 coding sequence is TGTGCCAGCAGTTCCGGGACAGGGGACACAGATACGCAGTATTTT. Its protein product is CASSSGTGDTDTQYF.

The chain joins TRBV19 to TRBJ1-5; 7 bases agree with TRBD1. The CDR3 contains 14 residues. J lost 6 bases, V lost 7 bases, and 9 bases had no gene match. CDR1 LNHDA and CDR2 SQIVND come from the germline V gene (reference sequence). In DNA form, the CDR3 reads TGTGCCAGTACCCAGGGGGAATGGGGTCAGCCCCAGCATTTT. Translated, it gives CASTQGEWGQPQHF.